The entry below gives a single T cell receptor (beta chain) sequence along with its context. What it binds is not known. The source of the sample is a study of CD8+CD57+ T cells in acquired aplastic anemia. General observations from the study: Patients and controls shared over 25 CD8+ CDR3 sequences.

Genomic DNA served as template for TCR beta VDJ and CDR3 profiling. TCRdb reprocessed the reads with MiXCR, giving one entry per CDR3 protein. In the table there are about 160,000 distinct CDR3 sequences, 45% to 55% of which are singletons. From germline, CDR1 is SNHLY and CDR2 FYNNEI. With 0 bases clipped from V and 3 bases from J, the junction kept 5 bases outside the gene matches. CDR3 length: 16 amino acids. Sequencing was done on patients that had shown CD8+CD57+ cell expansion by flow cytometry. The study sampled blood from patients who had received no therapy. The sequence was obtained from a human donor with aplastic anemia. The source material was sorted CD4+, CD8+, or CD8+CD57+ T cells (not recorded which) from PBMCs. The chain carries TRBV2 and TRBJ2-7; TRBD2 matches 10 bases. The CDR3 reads CASSEARTSGVYEQYF. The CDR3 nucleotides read TGTGCCAGCAGTGAAGCGCGAACTAGCGGGGTCTACGAGCAGTACTTC.